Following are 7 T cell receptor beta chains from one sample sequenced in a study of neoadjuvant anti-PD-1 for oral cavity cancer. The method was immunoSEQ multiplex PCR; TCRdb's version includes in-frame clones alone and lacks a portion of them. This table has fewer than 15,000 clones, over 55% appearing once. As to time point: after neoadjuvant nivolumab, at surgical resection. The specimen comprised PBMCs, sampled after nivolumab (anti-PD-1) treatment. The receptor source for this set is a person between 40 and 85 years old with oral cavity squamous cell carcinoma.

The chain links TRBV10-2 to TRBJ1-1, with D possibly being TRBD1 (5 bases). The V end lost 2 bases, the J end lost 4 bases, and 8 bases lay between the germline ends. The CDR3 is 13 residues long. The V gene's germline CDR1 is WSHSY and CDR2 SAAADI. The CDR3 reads CASSEDSSTEAFF. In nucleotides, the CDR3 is TGCGCCAGCAGTGAGGACAGTTCCACTGAAGCTTTCTTT.

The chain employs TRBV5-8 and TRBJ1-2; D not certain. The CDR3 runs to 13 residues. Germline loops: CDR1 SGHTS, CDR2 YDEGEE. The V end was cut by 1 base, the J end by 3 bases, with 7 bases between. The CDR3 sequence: CASSLWGDYGYTF. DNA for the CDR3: TGTGCCAGCAGCTTGTGGGGAGACTATGGCTACACCTTC.

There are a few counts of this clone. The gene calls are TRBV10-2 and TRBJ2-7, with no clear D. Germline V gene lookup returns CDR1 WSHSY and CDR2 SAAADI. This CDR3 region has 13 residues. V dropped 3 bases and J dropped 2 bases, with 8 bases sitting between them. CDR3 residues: CASSDGGPYEQYF. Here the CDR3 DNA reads TGCGCCAGCAGTGACGGCGGCCCCTACGAGCAGTACTTC.

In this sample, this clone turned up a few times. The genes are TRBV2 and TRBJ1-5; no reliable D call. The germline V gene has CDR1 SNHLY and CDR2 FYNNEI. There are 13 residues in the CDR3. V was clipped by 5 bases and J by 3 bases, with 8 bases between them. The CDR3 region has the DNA TGTGCCAGCAGTAAAGAGGTCAATCAGCCCCAGCATTTT. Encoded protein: CASSKEVNQPQHF. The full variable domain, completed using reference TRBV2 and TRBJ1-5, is EPEVTQTPSHQVTQMGQEVILRCVPISNHLYFYWYRQILGQKVEFLVSFYNNEISEKSEIFDDQFSVERPDGSNFTLKIRSTKLEDSAMYFCASSKEVNQPQHFGDGTRLSIL.

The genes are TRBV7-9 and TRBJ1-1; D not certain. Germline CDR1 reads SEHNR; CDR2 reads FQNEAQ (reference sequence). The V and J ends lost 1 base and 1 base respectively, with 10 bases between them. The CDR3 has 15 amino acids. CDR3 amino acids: CASSLDGVGNTEAFF. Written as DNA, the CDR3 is TGTGCCAGCAGCTTAGATGGGGTGGGGAACACTGAAGCTTTCTTT.

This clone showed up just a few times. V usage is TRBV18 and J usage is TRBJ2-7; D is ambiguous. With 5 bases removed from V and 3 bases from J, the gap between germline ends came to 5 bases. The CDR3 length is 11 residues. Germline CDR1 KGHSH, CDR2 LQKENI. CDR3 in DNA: TGTGCCAGCTCATTCGACTACGAGCAGTACTTC. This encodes CASSFDYEQYF.

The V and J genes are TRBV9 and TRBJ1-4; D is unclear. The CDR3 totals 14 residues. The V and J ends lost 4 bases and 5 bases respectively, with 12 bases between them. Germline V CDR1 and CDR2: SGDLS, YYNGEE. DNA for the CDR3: TGTGCCAGCAGCTCCGGCGGAGAAAATGAAAAACTGTTTTTT. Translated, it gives CASSSGGENEKLFF.